These 26 T cell receptor beta chains originate from one sample sequenced in a study of patients and donors after allogeneic stem cell transplantation. TCRdb recomputed calls from the RT-PCR reads with MiXCR, one row per CDR3 protein. The sample lists about 40,000 distinct CDR3 sequences, 25% to 40% occurring once. Source material: blood, either unsorted or a sorted T cell fraction (not recorded which). These receptors originate from a human donor who was either an allogeneic HSCT recipient or a stem cell or donor lymphocyte infusion donor (not recorded which). It is not recorded whose cells these are; they may come from a transplant donor.

This clonotype was found a few times. V and J are TRBV27 and TRBJ2-3, with 8 positions matching TRBD2. V shed 8 bases and J 4 bases; nucleotides not matched to a gene: 8. The CDR3 runs to 14 residues. Germline V lookup: CDR1 MNHEY, CDR2 SMNVEV (reference sequence). In nucleotides, the CDR3 is TGTGCCAGCGCCGGGACTAGAGGCGCAGATACGCAGTATTTT. It specifies CASAGTRGADTQYF.

This clonotype was counted between two and nine times. V is TRBV28 and J is TRBJ1-6; D is unresolved. The CDR3 is 14 amino acids. The V end was cut by 6 bases, the J end by 10 bases, with 16 bases between. CDR1 is MDHEN, CDR2 SYDVKM, per germline. CDR3 DNA sequence: TGTGCCAGCAGCCCACACCTCCCGAGGTCACCCCTCCACTTT. As protein: CASSPHLPRSPLHF.

This clonotype appeared many times. The V and J genes are TRBV20-1 and TRBJ1-1; a weak D match, TRBD1 (5 bases). V was trimmed by 6 bases and J by 2 bases, leaving 13 bases between them. CDR1 is DFQATT and CDR2 is SNEGSKA in the germline V gene (reference sequence). CDR3 length: 13 residues. Here the CDR3 DNA reads TGCAGTGCCGCCGCGGGGGGAAACACTGAAGCTTTCTTT. The encoded protein is CSAAAGGNTEAFF.

This clonotype showed up just a few times. This chain links TRBV7-9 with TRBJ2-3, with unresolved D. Germline V gene sequence: CDR1 SEHNR, CDR2 FQNEAQ (reference sequence). This CDR3 is built from 15 residues. V was shortened by 5 bases and J by 2 bases, with 14 bases between the two germline ends. CDR3 sequence: CASSLGRINTDTQYF. The CDR3 nucleotides read TGTGCCAGCAGCCTCGGACGTATTAACACAGATACGCAGTATTTT.

This clonotype occurred a few times. The chain combines TRBV29-1 with TRBJ2-7; D uncertain. CDR3 length equals 11 residues. Trimming left V 4 bases short and J 5 bases short, with 9 bases between. Germline V gene sequence: CDR1 SQVTM, CDR2 ANQGSEA. The CDR3 DNA reads TGCAGCGTTGGGGGTGGCAACGAGCAGTACTTC. Protein: CSVGGGNEQYF.

This clonotype occurred a few times. This chain joins TRBV5-6 and TRBJ2-1; possibly TRBD1 for D (5 bases). CDR1 is SGHDT, CDR2 YYEEEE, per germline. With 3 bases removed from V and 8 bases from J, the gap between germline ends came to 15 bases. The CDR3 length is 14 residues. CDR3 sequence reads: CASSSLPPRDEQFF. In DNA form, the CDR3 reads TGTGCCAGCAGCTCCCTTCCCCCCAGGGATGAGCAGTTCTTC. The full variable domain, rest sourced from reference TRBV5-6 and TRBJ2-1, is DAGVTQSPTHLIKTRGQQVTLRCSPKSGHDTVSWYQQALGQGPQFIFQYYEEEERQRGNFPDRFSGHQFPNYSSELNVNALLLGDSALYLCASSSLPPRDEQFFGPGTRLTVL.

The chain recombines TRBV20-1 with TRBJ1-6; TRBD1 agrees at 7 bases. The CDR3 contains 14 residues. Germline V gives CDR1 DFQATT, CDR2 SNEGSKA (reference sequence). The junction had 3 bases not matched to a gene; V was cut back by 4 bases and J by 3 bases. In DNA, the CDR3 is TGCAGTGCTACGCCAGGGGGCTATAATTCACCCCTCCACTTT. Translation: CSATPGGYNSPLHF.

The rearrangement uses TRBV4-3 and TRBJ1-4; no reliable D call. V lost 6 bases, J lost 3 bases, and 20 bases lay in between. CDR1 is LGHNA, CDR2 YSLEER, per germline. The CDR3 is 17 residues long. The CDR3 DNA follows: TGCGCCAGCAGTGCCTGGACGGCCTCGGCGTCTAATGAAAAACTGTTTTTT. This gives the protein CASSAWTASASNEKLFF.

A few counts support this clonotype. CDR3 in amino acids: CASSGGFGNQPQHF. CDR3 nucleotides: TGTGCCAGCAGCGGCGGGTTCGGCAATCAGCCCCAGCATTTT. This chain uses TRBV28 with TRBJ1-5; no clear D gene. The CDR3 loop spans 14 amino acids. The V gene's germline CDR1 is MDHEN and CDR2 SYDVKM. V was trimmed by 6 bases and J by 2 bases, leaving 11 bases between them.

CDR3 protein: CSVVHGTVPYEQYF. CDR3 nucleotide sequence: TGCAGCGTTGTTCATGGGACGGTCCCCTACGAGCAGTACTTC. The chain recombines TRBV29-1 with TRBJ2-7, with D perhaps assigned TRBD1 or TRBD2 (5 bases each). The CDR3 runs 14 residues. V dropped 4 bases and J dropped 2 bases, with 15 bases sitting between them. Germline V CDR1 and CDR2: SQVTM, ANQGSEA.

This chain links TRBV6-2 or TRBV6-3 with TRBJ1-5; perhaps TRBD1 as D (5 bases). Germline V gene lookup returns CDR1 MNHEY and CDR2 SVGEGT. CDR3 length: 17 amino acids. V shed 3 bases and J shed 0 bases, with 15 bases lying between them. The CDR3 nucleotides are TGTGCCAGCAGTTATGGGGGTTGGGGCAGTAGCAATCAGCCCCAGCATTTT. Encoded protein: CASSYGGWGSSNQPQHF.

This clonotype was seen ten or more times. This chain links TRBV4-3 with TRBJ1-2, with D possibly matching TRBD1 (6 bases). The CDR3 runs to 14 residues. V shed 3 bases and J shed 2 bases, with 10 bases lying between them. CDR1 and CDR2 from the germline V gene are LGHNA and YSLEER. The CDR3 nucleotides read TGCGCCAGCAGCCACCTACAGGGAAACTATGGCTACACCTTC. As protein: CASSHLQGNYGYTF.

The rearrangement links TRBV28 to TRBJ2-5; no clear D gene. The CDR3 covers 15 residues. With 3 bases removed from V and 4 bases from J, the gap between germline ends came to 15 bases. Germline CDR1 and CDR2: MDHEN and SYDVKM. In DNA form, the CDR3 reads TGTGCCAGCAGTTTGTTGGCTGAAATCAGAGAGACCCAGTACTTC. Protein: CASSLLAEIRETQYF.

V gene TRBV4-3 combines with J gene TRBJ1-2; D is unresolved. The V gene's germline CDR1 is LGHNA and CDR2 YSLEER. This CDR3 comprises 15 residues. V was pared by 0 bases and J by 1 base, with 9 bases between. DNA of the CDR3: TGCGCCAGCAGCCAAGATTACGGCGTTAACTATGGCTACACCTTC. Encoded protein: CASSQDYGVNYGYTF.

The chain recombines TRBV12-3 or TRBV12-4 with TRBJ2-7, with 9 positions matching TRBD1. The J segment lost 1 base and the V segment lost 6 bases, leaving 10 bases of the junction unmatched. The CDR3 is 16 amino acids. CDR3 region: CASSNGDRVLSYEQYF. The CDR3 DNA reads TGTGCCAGCAGCAACGGGGACAGGGTGTTATCCTACGAGCAGTACTTC.

This clonotype was observed a handful of times. V usage is TRBV20-1 and J usage is TRBJ1-1; D may be TRBD1 (5 bases). The V gene's germline CDR1 is DFQATT and CDR2 SNEGSKA (reference sequence). The CDR3 spans 15 residues. Trimming took off 3 bases at V and 2 bases at J, with 16 bases between the two ends. The DNA of the CDR3 is TGCAGTGCTAGGGGGCCCGGAGGCTTAAACACTGAAGCTTTCTTT. Protein product: CSARGPGGLNTEAFF.

V and J are TRBV10-3 and TRBJ1-5; 8 bases fit TRBD1. The CDR3 is 16 residues long. The V and J ends lost 3 bases and 6 bases, in that order; junction bases with no gene match: 10. Germline CDR1 is ENHRY and CDR2 is SYGVKD. The CDR3 DNA reads TGTGCCATCAGTGATTTGACAGGGGCGGTGATTCAGCCCCAGCATTTT. Amino acid sequence: CAISDLTGAVIQPQHF.

The chain employs TRBV5-1 and TRBJ1-1; D unclear. Germline CDR1 SGHRS, CDR2 YFSETQ. The CDR3 runs to 13 residues. V was pared by 4 bases and J by 1 base, with 8 bases between. In DNA, the CDR3 is TGCGCCAGCAGCACCGCCTGGAACACTGAAGCTTTCTTT. Translating gives CASSTAWNTEAFF.

V gene TRBV28 combines with J gene TRBJ2-1; D is possibly TRBD2 (5 bases). V lost 5 bases to trimming and J lost 9 bases, with 14 bases between them. The V gene's germline CDR1 is MDHEN and CDR2 SYDVKM. The CDR3 loop spans 13 amino acids. CDR3 DNA sequence: TGTGCCAGCAGTCTAGGAGGTGGGGTTGAGCAGTTCTTC. It translates to CASSLGGGVEQFF.

This clonotype was observed a handful of times. The V gene is TRBV3-1, the J gene TRBJ2-5; no reliable D call. The CDR3 totals 13 residues. Trimming stripped 2 bases from V and 4 bases from J, with 8 bases between. Germline assignment: CDR1 LGHDT and CDR2 YNNKEL (reference sequence). This CDR3 is CASSQNPGETQYF. The CDR3 DNA sequence: TGTGCCAGCAGCCAAAACCCGGGAGAGACCCAGTACTTC.

The gene calls are TRBV6-5 and TRBJ1-6; D is ambiguous. This CDR3 has 12 amino acids. V lost 4 bases to trimming and J lost 10 bases, with 8 bases between them. The V gene's germline CDR1 is MNHEY and CDR2 SVGAGI. CDR3 sequence: CASSSTWSPLHF. The CDR3 bases are TGTGCCAGCAGTTCGACTTGGTCACCCCTCCACTTT.

This clonotype was detected a few times. CDR3 coding DNA: TGCGCCAGCAGCATTAATCAGGGGGGAACCTACGAGCAGTACTTC. Translation: CASSINQGGTYEQYF. V is TRBV5-1 and J is TRBJ2-7; weak D call: TRBD1 (7 bases). Trimming removed 4 bases at V and 2 bases at J, with 16 bases between. Germline CDR1 SGHRS, CDR2 YFSETQ. This CDR3 has 15 amino acids.

The rearrangement joins TRBV27 to TRBJ2-7; D is unresolved. V was pared by 0 bases and J by 4 bases, with 7 bases between. The CDR3 runs 13 residues. Germline V gene sequence: CDR1 MNHEY, CDR2 SMNVEV (reference sequence). The CDR3 DNA is TGTGCCAGCAGTTTATCCCGACTGTACGAGCAGTACTTC. Amino acid sequence: CASSLSRLYEQYF.

The CDR3 reads CASSQVHFNQPQHF. CDR3 bases: TGCGCCAGCAGCCAAGTACATTTTAACCAGCCCCAGCATTTT. The V and J genes are TRBV4-1 and TRBJ1-5; no reliable D call. The germline V and J ends were trimmed by 1 base and 7 bases, with 11 bases remaining between them. Germline CDR1 and CDR2: MGHRA and YSYEKL. The CDR3 is 14 residues long.

Only a few counts were recorded for this clonotype. This chain joins TRBV12-3 or TRBV12-4 and TRBJ2-5; weak D call: TRBD1 (6 bases). This CDR3 has 15 residues. Trimming left V 4 bases short and J 2 bases short, with 14 bases between. CDR3 sequence: CASSSVGDIQETQYF. Written as DNA, the CDR3 is TGTGCCAGCAGTTCGGTAGGGGACATTCAAGAGACCCAGTACTTC.

This clonotype was found a few times. The rearrangement joins TRBV10-3 to TRBJ2-3; 13 bases map to TRBD2. Trimming cost V 6 bases and J 4 bases; bases outside gene matches: 10. This CDR3 comprises 17 residues. Germline V gene lookup returns CDR1 ENHRY and CDR2 SYGVKD. The CDR3 is CAIRRTSGSSMADTQYF. In DNA, the CDR3 is TGTGCCATCAGACGGACTAGCGGGAGTAGTATGGCAGATACGCAGTATTTT.